Listed below are T cell receptor beta chains from one sample, sequenced in a study of cytomegalovirus exposure and HLA in healthy donors. Repertoires were generated with immunoSEQ multiplex PCR, while TCRdb's copy carries only in-frame clones and drops some. The sample contains 150,000 to 200,000 clones, approximately 62% of which appear only once. Sequences were obtained from PBMCs. All receptors come from a man in his forties or fifties in good health and CMV-seronegative. The CDR3 runs from the conserved cysteine through the conserved F or W. D genes are given only for firm matches. Expanded clones are given a class, and other clones once, few, many or no size at all.

TRBJ2-6	few	TRBV6-5	-	CASSYEGAGANVLTF	TGTGCCAGCAGTTACGAGGGAGCGGGGGCCAACGTCCTGACTTTC
TRBJ1-2	few	TRBV19	-	CASTQFQDNLGYTF	TGTGCCAGTACTCAGTTCCAGGATAACCTTGGCTACACCTTC
TRBJ1-6	-	TRBV5-1	-	CASSLLQENSPLHF	TGCGCCAGCAGCTTGTTACAGGAGAATTCACCCCTCCACTTT
TRBJ2-7	-	TRBV10-2	TRBD1	CASSRGGTPTYEQYF	TGCGCCAGCAGCAGAGGGGGCACCCCGACCTACGAGCAGTACTTC
TRBJ1-4	once	TRBV7-8	-	CASSFNSGPNREKLFF	TGTGCCAGCAGCTTCAACTCCGGTCCGAATCGAGAAAAACTGTTTTTT
TRBJ1-1	few	TRBV6-6	-	CASTLGGSNTEAFF	TGTGCCAGCACCCTCGGGGGGTCGAACACTGAAGCTTTCTTT
TRBJ2-5	-	TRBV5-1	TRBD2	CASSAGTREETQYF	TGCGCCAGCAGCGCCGGGACTAGGGAAGAGACCCAGTACTTC
TRBJ2-4	few	TRBV6-5	-	CASSPGVRNNIQYF	TGTGCCAGCAGCCCCGGTGTGAGGAACAACATTCAGTACTTC
TRBJ1-1	few	TRBV11-2	TRBD1	CASSFSGQGMTEAFF	TGTGCCAGCAGCTTTAGCGGACAGGGTATGACTGAAGCTTTCTTT
TRBJ1-2	-	TRBV5-6	-	CASSSSKIGYTF	TGTGCCAGCAGCTCGTCTAAGATTGGCTACACCTTC
TRBJ1-2	-	TRBV7-2	-	CASSPSVRGTANYGYTF	TGTGCCAGCAGCCCCTCCGTACGGGGAACAGCTAACTATGGCTACACCTTC
TRBJ2-5	-	TRBV19	-	CASSRDRAAGQYF	TGTGCCAGTAGTAGGGACCGGGCCGCGGGGCAGTACTTC
TRBJ2-3	-	TRBV5-1	-	CASSLDGTSTDTQYF	TGCGCCAGCAGCCTGGACGGGACTAGCACAGATACGCAGTATTTT
TRBJ1-6	-	TRBV5-1	-	CASSARGWNSPLHF	TGCGCCAGCAGCGCGCGAGGGTGGAATTCACCCCTCCACTTT
TRBJ1-2	-	TRBV11-2	-	CASSLWPGGLGYTF	TGTGCCAGCAGCTTATGGCCAGGTGGGTTGGGCTACACCTTC